These T cell receptor beta chains were read from a single sample in a study of CD8 T cells in Susac syndrome. TCRdb redid the calling of the immunoSEQ multiplex PCR reads with MiXCR, one entry per CDR3 protein. The data show roughly 160,000 distinct CDR3 sequences, roughly 95% seen once. The sample was CD4+ T cells from PBMCs. These receptors originate from a human donor with Susac syndrome. The CDR3 runs from the conserved cysteine through the conserved F or W. D genes are given only for firm matches. A clone size is listed for some rows: how often the clone was seen (once, few, many), or a class if it is expanded.

clone_size j_call v_call d_call cdr3_aa cdr3_nt
. TRBJ2-7 TRBV29-1 . CSVKRDGYEQYF TGCAGCGTTAAACGGGACGGCTACGAGCAGTACTTC
. TRBJ1-5 TRBV5-4 . CASSLYGAEPQHF TGTGCCAGCAGCTTGTACGGGGCGGAGCCCCAGCATTTT
. TRBJ2-1 TRBV27 . CASSPPGSRDEQFF TGTGCCAGCAGTCCCCCGGGCTCAAGGGATGAGCAGTTCTTC
. TRBJ1-2 TRBV7-9 TRBD1 CASSPQMDRAWGYTF TGTGCCAGCAGCCCCCAGATGGACAGGGCTTGGGGCTACACCTTC
. TRBJ1-3 TRBV4-3 TRBD1 CASSQEEDRGHFTGNTIYF TGCGCCAGCAGCCAAGAAGAGGACAGGGGGCATTTCACTGGAAACACCATATATTTT
. TRBJ2-6 TRBV2 . CASSEDFGGANVLTF TGTGCCAGCAGTGAGGATTTCGGTGGGGCCAACGTCCTGACTTTC
. TRBJ1-5 TRBV3-1 . CASSEGLNQPQHF TGTGCCAGCAGTGAGGGACTCAATCAGCCCCAGCATTTT
. TRBJ1-1 TRBV2 . CASSGAENTEAFF TGTGCCAGCAGTGGCGCCGAGAACACTGAAGCTTTCTTT
. TRBJ1-6 TRBV7-2 . CASSPPRAANNSPLHF TGTGCCAGCAGCCCGCCGAGGGCAGCTAATAATTCACCCCTCCACTTT
few TRBJ2-2 TRBV5-1 . CASSLGNTGELFF TGTGCCAGCAGTTTGGGGAACACCGGGGAGCTGTTTTTT
. TRBJ2-1 TRBV15 TRBD1 CATSRVDREQFF TGTGCCACCAGCAGGGTGGACAGGGAGCAGTTCTTC
. TRBJ2-6 TRBV7-2 . CASSPRGGSGANVLTF TGTGCCAGCAGCCCGCGGGGAGGCTCTGGGGCCAACGTCCTGACTTTC
. TRBJ2-3 TRBV15 . CATSEITDTQYF TGTGCCACCAGCGAAATTACAGATACGCAGTATTTT
. TRBJ2-1 TRBV27 . CASFIFGGGRGAREQFF TGTGCCAGCTTCATTTTTGGAGGGGGCCGGGGGGCCCGGGAGCAGTTCTTC
. TRBJ2-5 TRBV2 . CASGWGETQYF TGTGCCAGCGGTTGGGGGGAGACCCAGTACTTC
. TRBJ1-2 TRBV7-9 . CASSLASGSYGYTF TGTGCCAGCAGCTTAGCCTCAGGGTCCTATGGCTACACCTTC
once TRBJ2-3 TRBV7-9 . CASSPSGPVTDTQYF TGTGCCAGCAGCCCGTCGGGCCCCGTCACAGATACGCAGTATTTT
once TRBJ1-1 TRBV14 . CASSRKTNTEAFF TGTGCCAGCAGCCGAAAGACGAACACTGAAGCTTTCTTT
. TRBJ1-1 TRBV30 TRBD1 CAWSVWGTESTEAFF TGTGCCTGGAGTGTTTGGGGGACAGAGTCCACTGAAGCTTTCTTT
. TRBJ2-1 TRBV27 . CASSLVIQAGQNEQFF TGTGCCAGCAGTTTAGTCATTCAGGCAGGACAGAATGAGCAGTTCTTC
. TRBJ1-1 TRBV2 TRBD1 CASRAGTGKNTEAFF TGTGCCAGCAGGGCCGGGACAGGGAAGAACACTGAAGCTTTCTTT
once TRBJ1-1 TRBV14 . CASSQAAFWDNTEAFF TGTGCCAGCAGCCAAGCGGCATTCTGGGACAACACTGAAGCTTTCTTT
. TRBJ2-5 TRBV6-2/TRBV6-3 TRBD2 CASSRLASEETQYF TGTGCCAGCAGCCGACTAGCCTCGGAAGAGACCCAGTACTTC
. TRBJ1-4 TRBV20-1 TRBD1 CSAEGQGRNEKLFF TGCAGTGCTGAAGGACAGGGCCGTAATGAAAAACTGTTTTTT
. TRBJ2-3 TRBV23-1 TRBD2 CASSQTRGGPDTQYF TGCGCCAGCAGTCAAACCCGGGGGGGTCCAGATACGCAGTATTTT
. TRBJ2-5 TRBV9 . CASSVGQVGLPKETQYF TGTGCCAGCAGCGTAGGCCAGGTCGGACTGCCGAAGGAGACCCAGTACTTC
. TRBJ2-3 TRBV7-9 . CASSSQFGGRTDTQYF TGTGCCAGCAGCTCCCAGTTTGGAGGGAGGACAGATACGCAGTATTTT
few TRBJ2-2 TRBV14 . CASSLYRDTGELFF TGTGCCAGCAGTCTTTACAGGGACACCGGGGAGCTGTTTTTT
. TRBJ2-5 TRBV30 . CAWSGLGIGTQYF TGTGCCTGGAGTGGCTTGGGGATCGGGACCCAGTACTTC
. TRBJ1-2 TRBV20-1 TRBD1 CSASTGDLGYTF TGCAGTGCTAGTACAGGGGATCTGGGCTACACCTTC
. TRBJ1-2 TRBV20-1 . CSARSRTASLFYGYTF TGCAGTGCTAGGTCCCGGACAGCCTCCCTCTTCTATGGCTACACCTTC
. TRBJ2-5 TRBV3-1 . CASSSVGGDGTQYF TGTGCCAGCAGCAGTGTCGGCGGGGATGGGACCCAGTACTTC
once TRBJ2-7 TRBV3-1 . CASSQDFVYEQYF TGTGCCAGCAGCCAAGATTTTGTCTACGAGCAGTACTTC
. TRBJ2-5 TRBV12-3/TRBV12-4 . CASRFSAAQETQYF TGTGCCAGCAGGTTCTCAGCAGCCCAAGAGACCCAGTACTTC
. TRBJ2-1 TRBV12-3/TRBV12-4 TRBD2 CASSQTSIPNEQFF TGTGCCAGCAGTCAGACTAGCATCCCCAATGAGCAGTTCTTC
. TRBJ2-1 TRBV30 TRBD2 CAFTASGTNNEQFF TGTGCCTTCACAGCTAGCGGGACTAACAATGAGCAGTTCTTC
once TRBJ2-5 TRBV29-1 TRBD2 CSVALAGPQETQYF TGCAGCGTCGCCCTAGCGGGGCCCCAAGAGACCCAGTACTTC
. TRBJ2-1 TRBV4-2 . CASSQGGISYNEQFF TGTGCCAGCAGCCAAGGTGGAATCTCCTACAATGAGCAGTTCTTC
. TRBJ2-2 TRBV9 . CASSVATGRPNTGELFF TGTGCCAGCAGCGTAGCCACCGGGAGACCTAACACCGGGGAGCTGTTTTTT
. TRBJ2-5 TRBV19 . CASSIDSALGTQYF TGTGCCAGTAGTATAGATTCTGCCCTGGGGACCCAGTACTTC
. TRBJ2-5 TRBV20-1 TRBD2 CSAPDQSGGVGETQYF TGCAGTGCCCCGGACCAGTCGGGGGGAGTCGGAGAGACCCAGTACTTC
. TRBJ1-1 TRBV20-1 . CSARGQGSEVDTEAFF TGCAGTGCTAGAGGGCAGGGTTCCGAGGTGGACACTGAAGCTTTCTTT
. TRBJ2-1 TRBV6-2/TRBV6-3 . CASTSYRGFYNEQFF TGTGCCAGCACCTCTTATCGAGGATTCTACAATGAGCAGTTCTTC
. TRBJ2-5 TRBV7-2 . CASNPAGARETQYF TGTGCCAGCAACCCGGCCGGTGCGCGAGAGACCCAGTACTTC
. TRBJ1-2 TRBV9 . CASSVGGGDGYTF TGTGCCAGCAGCGTAGGTGGGGGGGATGGCTACACCTTC
. TRBJ1-2 TRBV2 TRBD1 CASSEDRGDYGYTF TGTGCCAGCAGTGAGGACAGGGGGGACTATGGCTACACCTTC
. TRBJ2-6 TRBV20-1 TRBD1 CSAPTGSGANVLTF TGCAGTGCACCGACAGGGTCTGGGGCCAACGTCCTGACTTTC
. TRBJ2-3 TRBV5-6 . CASSLWQTPGTQYF TGTGCCAGCAGCTTGTGGCAGACGCCGGGGACGCAGTATTTT
. TRBJ2-1 TRBV30 . CAGAGSSYNEQFF TGTGCCGGGGCTGGGAGCTCCTACAATGAGCAGTTCTTC
once TRBJ1-5 TRBV2 . CASSTDRFSNQPQHF TGTGCCAGCAGTACGGACAGATTTAGTAATCAGCCCCAGCATTTT
once TRBJ2-5 TRBV5-4 . CATASRDGQETQYF TGTGCCACCGCCAGTCGGGACGGCCAAGAGACCCAGTACTTC